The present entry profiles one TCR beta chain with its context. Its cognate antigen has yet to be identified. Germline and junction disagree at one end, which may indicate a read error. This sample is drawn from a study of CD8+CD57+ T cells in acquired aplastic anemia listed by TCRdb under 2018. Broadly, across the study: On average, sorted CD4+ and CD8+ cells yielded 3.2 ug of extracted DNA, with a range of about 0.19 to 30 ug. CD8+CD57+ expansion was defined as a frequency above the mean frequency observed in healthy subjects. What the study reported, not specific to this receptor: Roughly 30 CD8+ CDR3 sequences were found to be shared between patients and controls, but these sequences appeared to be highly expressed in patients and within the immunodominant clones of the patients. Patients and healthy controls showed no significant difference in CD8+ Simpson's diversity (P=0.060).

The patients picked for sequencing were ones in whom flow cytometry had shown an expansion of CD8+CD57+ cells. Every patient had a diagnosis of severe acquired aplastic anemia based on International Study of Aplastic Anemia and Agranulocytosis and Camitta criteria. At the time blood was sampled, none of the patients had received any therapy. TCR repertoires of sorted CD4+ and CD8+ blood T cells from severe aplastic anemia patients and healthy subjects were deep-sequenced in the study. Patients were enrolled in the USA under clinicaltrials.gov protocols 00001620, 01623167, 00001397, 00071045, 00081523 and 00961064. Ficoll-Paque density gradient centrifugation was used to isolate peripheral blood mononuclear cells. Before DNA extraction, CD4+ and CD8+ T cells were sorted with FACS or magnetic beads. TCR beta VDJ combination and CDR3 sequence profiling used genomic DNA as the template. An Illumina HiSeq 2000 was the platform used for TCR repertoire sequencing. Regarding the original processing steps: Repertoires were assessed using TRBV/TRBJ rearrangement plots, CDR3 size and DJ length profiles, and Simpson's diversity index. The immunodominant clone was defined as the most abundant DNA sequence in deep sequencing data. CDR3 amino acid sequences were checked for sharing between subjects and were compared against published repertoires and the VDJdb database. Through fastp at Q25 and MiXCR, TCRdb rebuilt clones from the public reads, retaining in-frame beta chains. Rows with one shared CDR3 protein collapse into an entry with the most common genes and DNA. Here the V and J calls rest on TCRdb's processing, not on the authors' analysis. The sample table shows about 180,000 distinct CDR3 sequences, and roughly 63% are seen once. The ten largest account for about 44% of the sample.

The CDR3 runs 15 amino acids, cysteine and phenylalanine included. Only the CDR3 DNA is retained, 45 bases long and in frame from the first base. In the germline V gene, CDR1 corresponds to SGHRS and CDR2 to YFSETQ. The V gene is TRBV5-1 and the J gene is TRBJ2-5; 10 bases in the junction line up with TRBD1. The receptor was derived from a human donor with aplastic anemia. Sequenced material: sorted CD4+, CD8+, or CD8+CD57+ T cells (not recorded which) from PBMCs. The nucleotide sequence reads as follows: TGTGCCAGCAGCCCGCTGACAGGGGGCGGGGAGACCCAGTACTTC. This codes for CASSPLTGGGETQYF.